This paragraph covers one T cell receptor beta chain sequence. Only in-frame clones appear in the TCRdb table, and some are missing; sequencing was by immunoSEQ multiplex PCR. The sample includes roughly 140,000 clones, over 75% seen only once; the top ten take 1.5% to 2%. The data belong to a study of T cell responses to AZD1222 COVID-19 vaccine. The CDR3 is 16 amino acids. Per the germline V gene, CDR1 is MNHEY and CDR2 is SVGAGI. The V gene end was trimmed by 4 bases and the J gene end by 7 bases; junction bases not matched to a gene: 11. The clonotype was recovered from an adult in good health. The V and J genes are TRBV6-5 and TRBJ2-1, with 9 bases that match TRBD2. This specimen was peripheral blood, taken on day 0 of AZD1222 vaccination. CDR3 residues: CASSSLAGSRKNEQFF. The CDR3 DNA reads as TGTGCCAGCAGTTCCCTAGCGGGAAGTAGGAAGAATGAGCAGTTCTTC.